This TCR beta chain appears in the sequencing data of a study of molecular identifiers for immune sequencing clone quantification. V lost 4 bases, J lost 6 bases, and 11 bases stayed unmatched. Germline V lookup: CDR1 SGHRS, CDR2 YFSETQ. The CDR3 is 16 residues long. One entry per CDR3 protein results from TCRdb running MiXCR on the PCR reads. The table lists around 89,000 distinct CDR3 sequences, around 20% of them singletons, with roughly 0.89% in the top ten. The sequence was collected from a human donor in good health. Some libraries in this study had Jurkat cell RNA spiked in. Sequenced input: naive CD8+ T cells from blood, with Jurkat cell RNA spiked in. Specified subset: FACS-sorted CD8+CD4-CCR7+CD45RA+ naive T cells. The J gene is TRBJ2-1, the V gene TRBV5-1; 9 bases map to TRBD1. This chain's CDR3 is CASSISGTGPCNEQFF. For the CDR3, the DNA is TGCGCCAGCAGCATTTCCGGGACAGGGCCCTGCAATGAGCAGTTCTTC. Together with reference TRBV5-1 and TRBJ2-1, the CDR3 gives the full variable domain: KAGVTQTPRYLIKTRGQQVTLSCSPISGHRSVSWYQQTPGQGLQFLFEYFSETQRNKGNFPGRFSGRQFSNSRSEMNVSTLELGDSALYLCASSISGTGPCNEQFFGPGTRLTVL.